The T cell receptor (beta chain) described here comes from a study of blood T cell repertoires in COVID-19. Study in general: Sites in the United States, Italy and Spain provided acute and convalescent COVID-19 samples. T cells, B-cell-depleted T cells, or PBMCs provided the cDNA or gDNA that served as material.

V was trimmed by 8 bases and J by 11 bases, leaving 19 bases between them. In germline, CDR1 is LNHDA, CDR2 SQIVND (reference sequence). The CDR3 runs 13 residues. TCRdb's copy holds only in-frame clones and misses some; the assay was immunoSEQ multiplex PCR. The sample carries 65,000 to 90,000 clones, more than 70% recorded once. The TCR sequence derives from a woman over 75 with acute or convalescent COVID-19. The rearrangement uses TRBV19 and TRBJ2-1; the D gene is possibly TRBD1 (6 bases). Input material: peripheral blood. CDR3 coding DNA: TGTGCCAGTGATGATAGACAGGCAACTCAGCAGTTCTTC. It translates to CASDDRQATQQFF. Based on the CDR3 plus reference TRBV19 and TRBJ2-1, the full variable domain is DGGITQSPKYLFRKEGQNVTLSCEQNLNHDAMYWYRQDPGQGLRLIYYSQIVNDFQKGDIAEGYSVSREKKESFPLTVTSAQKNPTAFYLCASDDRQATQQFFGPGTRLTVL.